This T cell receptor (beta chain) originates from a study of blood T cells in healthy people across ages. In the case of this clonotype: Its antigen is not known.

The second PCR ran roughly 6 to 11 cycles with a sample-barcoded 5' primer and J-beta primers. Template switching added a 12-random-nucleotide identifier to every cDNA molecule. TCRdb recomputed calls from the 5' RACE reads with MiXCR, one row per CDR3 protein. The sample holds some 900,000 distinct CDR3 sequences, around 46% seen once. Researchers isolated at least 7 million PBMCs per sample. The CDR3 consists of 14 residues. Germline V gives CDR1 SGHRS, CDR2 YFSETQ. The V and J ends lost 2 bases and 6 bases respectively, with 11 bases between them. The study's findings and limits: It was held that diversity estimates obtained from one million T cells represented underestimates. More naive CD4+ cells and higher diversity were found in long-lived than in aged donors.

The sequenced sample consisted of blood. The clonotype comes from a man younger than 40 in good health. The chain has TRBV5-1 and TRBJ2-2; D possibly uses TRBD1 or TRBD2 (6 bases each). The CDR3 reads CASSLQEGAGELFF. CDR3 DNA sequence: TGCGCCAGCAGCTTACAGGAGGGGGCCGGGGAGCTGTTTTTT.